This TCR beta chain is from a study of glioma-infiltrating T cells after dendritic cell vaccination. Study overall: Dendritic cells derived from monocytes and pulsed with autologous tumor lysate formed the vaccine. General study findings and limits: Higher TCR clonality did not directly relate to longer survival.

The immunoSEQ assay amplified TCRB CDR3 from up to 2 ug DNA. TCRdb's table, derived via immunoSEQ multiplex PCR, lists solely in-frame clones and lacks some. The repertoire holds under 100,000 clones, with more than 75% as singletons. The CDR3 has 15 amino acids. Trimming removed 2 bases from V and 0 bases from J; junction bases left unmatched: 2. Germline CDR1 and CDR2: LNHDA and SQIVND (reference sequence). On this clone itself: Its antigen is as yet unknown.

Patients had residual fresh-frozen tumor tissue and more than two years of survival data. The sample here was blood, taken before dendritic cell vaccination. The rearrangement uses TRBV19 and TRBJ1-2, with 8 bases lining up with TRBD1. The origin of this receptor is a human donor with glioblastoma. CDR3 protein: CASSIRTGPNYGYTF. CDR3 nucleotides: TGTGCCAGTAGTATAAGGACAGGGCCTAACTATGGCTACACCTTC.